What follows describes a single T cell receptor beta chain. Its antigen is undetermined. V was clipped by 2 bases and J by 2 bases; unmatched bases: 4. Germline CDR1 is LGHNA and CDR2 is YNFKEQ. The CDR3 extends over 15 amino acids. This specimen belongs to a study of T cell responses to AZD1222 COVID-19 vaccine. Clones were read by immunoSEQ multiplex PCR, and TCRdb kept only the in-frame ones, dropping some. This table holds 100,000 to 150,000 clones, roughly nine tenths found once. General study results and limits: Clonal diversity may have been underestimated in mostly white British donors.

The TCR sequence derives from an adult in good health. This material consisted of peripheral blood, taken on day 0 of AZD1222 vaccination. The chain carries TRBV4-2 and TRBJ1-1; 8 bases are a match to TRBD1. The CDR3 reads CASSQTGTGNTEAFF. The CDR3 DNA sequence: TGTGCCAGCAGCCAAACCGGGACAGGTAACACTGAAGCTTTCTTT.